This TCR beta chain was documented in a study of blood T cell repertoires in COVID-19. This clone was seen a few times. Germline values: CDR1 SGHRS, CDR2 YFSETQ. The CDR3 is 15 amino acids. V gave up 3 bases and J gave up 5 bases; unmatched junction bases: 8. Profiling relied on immunoSEQ multiplex PCR, and the TCRdb table lists in-frame clones only, not all of them. The table records around 170,000 clones, about 86% of them present only once. The genes are TRBV5-1 and TRBJ2-1; TRBD1 matches 7 bases. The sequence derives from a man aged 45 to 65 with active or convalescent COVID-19. The specimen sequenced was peripheral blood. CDR3 loop: CASSSTDRENNEQFF. CDR3 DNA: TGCGCCAGCAGCTCCACAGACAGGGAGAACAATGAGCAGTTCTTC.